The source of this T cell receptor beta chain is a study of T-cell memory formation after mild COVID-19. Germline lookup yields CDR1 DFQATT and CDR2 SNEGSKA (reference sequence). The CDR3 covers 15 residues. V lost 6 bases, J lost 7 bases, and 15 bases stayed unmatched. This clonotype was found a few times. Its antigen remains unidentified. TCRdb reprocessed the 5' RACE reads via MiXCR and lists one record per CDR3 protein. Seen here are hundreds of thousands of distinct CDR3 sequences, approximately 29% observed once, and the top ten hold roughly 13%. General study results and limits: The finding that pre-infection memory included some responding clones suggested that cross-reactive memory joined.

This chain connects TRBV20-1 to TRBJ1-2; TRBD1 matches at 9 bases. This TCR was recovered from an adult woman who had mild COVID-19 (a few samples of this study predate the infection). Cell type and time point are not known. The sequenced sample consisted of PBMCs or a T cell subset sorted from them (not recorded which). The CDR3 bases are TGCAGTGCCACTCCTGGCCGGGACAGGGTTTTTGGCTACACCTTC. Translation gives CSATPGRDRVFGYTF.